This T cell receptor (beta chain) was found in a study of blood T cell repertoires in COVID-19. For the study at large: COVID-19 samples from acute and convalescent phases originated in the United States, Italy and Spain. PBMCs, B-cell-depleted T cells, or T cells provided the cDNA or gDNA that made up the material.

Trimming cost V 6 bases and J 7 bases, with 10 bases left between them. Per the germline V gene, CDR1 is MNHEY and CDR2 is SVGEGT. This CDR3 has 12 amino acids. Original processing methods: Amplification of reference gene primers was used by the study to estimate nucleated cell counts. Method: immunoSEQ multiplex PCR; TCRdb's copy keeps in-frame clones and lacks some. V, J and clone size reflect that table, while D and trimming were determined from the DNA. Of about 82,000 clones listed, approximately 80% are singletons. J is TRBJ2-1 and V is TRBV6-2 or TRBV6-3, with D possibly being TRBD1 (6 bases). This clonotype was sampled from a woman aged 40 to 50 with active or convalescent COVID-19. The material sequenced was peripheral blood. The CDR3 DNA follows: TGTGCCAGCAGCTTCAGGGGTAATGAGCAGTTCTTC. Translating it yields CASSFRGNEQFF.